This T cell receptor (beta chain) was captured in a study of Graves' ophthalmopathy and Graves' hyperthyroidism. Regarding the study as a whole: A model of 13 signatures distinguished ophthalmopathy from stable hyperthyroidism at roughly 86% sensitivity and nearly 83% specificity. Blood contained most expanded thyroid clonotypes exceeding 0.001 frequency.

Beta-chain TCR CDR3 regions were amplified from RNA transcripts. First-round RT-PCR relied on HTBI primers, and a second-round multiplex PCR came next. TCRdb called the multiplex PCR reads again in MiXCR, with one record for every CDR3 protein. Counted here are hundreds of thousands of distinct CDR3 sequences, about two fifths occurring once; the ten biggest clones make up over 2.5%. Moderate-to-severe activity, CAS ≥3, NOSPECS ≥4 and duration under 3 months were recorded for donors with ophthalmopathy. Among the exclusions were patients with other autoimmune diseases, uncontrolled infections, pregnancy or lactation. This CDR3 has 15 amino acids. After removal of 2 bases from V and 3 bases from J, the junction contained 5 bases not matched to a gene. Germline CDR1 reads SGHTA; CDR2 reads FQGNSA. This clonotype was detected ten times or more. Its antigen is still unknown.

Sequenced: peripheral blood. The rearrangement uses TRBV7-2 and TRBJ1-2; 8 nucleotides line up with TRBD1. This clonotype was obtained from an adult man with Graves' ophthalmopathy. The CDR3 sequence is CASSLRQGPDYGYTF. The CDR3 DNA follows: TGTGCCAGCAGCTTAAGACAGGGGCCAGACTATGGCTACACCTTC.